This TCR beta chain came from a study of Graves' ophthalmopathy and Graves' hyperthyroidism. TCR beta CDR3 regions were amplified from RNA transcripts. Investigators did first-round RT-PCR with HTBI primers, then second-round multiplex PCR. TCRdb recomputed calls from the multiplex PCR reads with MiXCR, one row per CDR3 protein. The profile shows around 1.1 million distinct CDR3 sequences, around a third of them singletons. V was shortened by 4 bases and J by 3 bases, with 10 bases between the two germline ends. CDR1 is SQVTM, CDR2 ANQGSEA, per germline. The CDR3 has 12 residues. V and J are TRBV29-1 and TRBJ2-7; no reliable D call. Sequenced material: peripheral blood or thyroid tissue (not recorded which). The source is an adult man with Graves' hyperthyroidism. CDR3 nucleotides: TGCAGCGTTGGTGAGACCTACTACGAGCAGTACTTC. Protein product: CSVGETYYEQYF.